A single sample gave rise to the 8 T cell receptor beta chains below, sequenced in a study of CD8 T cells in Susac syndrome. An input of about 0.45 to 1 ug of RNA was subjected to reverse transcription using random hexamers. TCRdb reprocessed the immunoSEQ multiplex PCR reads with MiXCR, giving one entry per CDR3 protein. This table holds over 130,000 distinct CDR3 sequences, 85% to 95% found once. The specimen was CD4+ T cells from PBMCs. The source of these receptors is a human donor with multiple sclerosis.

This chain's CDR3 is CASSLQGTNTEAFF. CDR3 DNA sequence: TGTGCCAGCAGCTTACAGGGTACGAACACTGAAGCTTTCTTT. The V and J genes are TRBV7-9 and TRBJ1-1; a possible D gene is TRBD1 (5 bases). This CDR3 contains 14 residues. Germline V gene lookup returns CDR1 SEHNR and CDR2 FQNEAQ (reference sequence). Trimming removed 2 bases at V and 1 base at J, with 8 bases between.

The J gene is TRBJ2-1, the V gene TRBV18, with D unclear. V lost 1 base and J lost 5, with 15 bases in between. Germline CDR1 is KGHSH and CDR2 is LQKENI. The CDR3 is made up of 16 amino acids. The CDR3 DNA reads as TGTGCCAGCTCACCACAAATGCCAACAGATGACAATGAGCAGTTCTTC. It codes for CASSPQMPTDDNEQFF. Full variable domain (remainder filled in from reference TRBV18 and TRBJ2-1): NAGVMQNPRHLVRRRGQEARLRCSPMKGHSHVYWYRQLPEEGLKFMVYLQKENIIDESGMPKERFSAEFPKEGPSILRIQQVVRGDSAAYFCASSPQMPTDDNEQFFGPGTRLTVL.

The rearrangement uses TRBV6-1 and TRBJ1-2, with 7 bases fitting TRBD1. Germline values: CDR1 MNHNS, CDR2 SASEGT. The CDR3 has 16 amino acids. V was clipped by 0 bases and J by 4 bases; unmatched bases: 8. CDR3 nucleotides: TGTGCCAGCAGTGAAGCCAGAACAGGGGCGGGCTATGGCTACACCTTC. It encodes CASSEARTGAGYGYTF.

The chain recombines TRBV9 with TRBJ2-3, with 12 bases matching TRBD2. V lost 5 bases, J lost 7 bases, and 5 bases stayed unmatched. This CDR3 has 14 residues. Germline CDR1 is SGDLS and CDR2 is YYNGEE. CDR3 nucleotides: TGTGCCAGCAGACCTAGCGGGGGGGACCATACGCAGTATTTT. The encoded protein is CASRPSGGDHTQYF.

The chain combines TRBV2 with TRBJ1-5, with D unclear. Germline CDR1 and CDR2: SNHLY and FYNNEI. The CDR3 loop spans 14 amino acids. V lost 4 bases and J lost 2, with 9 bases in between. CDR3 nucleotides: TGTGCCAGCAGTGGTGGATATGGCAATCAGCCCCAGCATTTT. It yields the protein CASSGGYGNQPQHF.

The V call is TRBV29-1, the J call TRBJ1-1; D remains ambiguous. Germline values: CDR1 SQVTM, CDR2 ANQGSEA. The CDR3 totals 12 residues. Deletions cut 6 bases from V and 10 bases from J, with 18 bases between. CDR3 DNA sequence: TGCAGCGTGCATAATTCTCAGTTAGGAGCTTTCTTT. This gives the protein CSVHNSQLGAFF.

V gene TRBV15 combines with J gene TRBJ2-5; D is undetermined. V shed 5 bases and J shed 1 base, with 8 bases lying between them. Germline V gives CDR1 LNHNV, CDR2 YYDKDF (reference sequence). The CDR3 spans 13 residues. Here the CDR3 DNA reads TGTGCCACCAGCGGATCTTTCCAAGAGACCCAGTACTTC. Encoded protein: CATSGSFQETQYF.

The V gene is TRBV3-1, the J gene TRBJ2-5; perhaps TRBD1 as D (5 bases). V lost 1 base and J lost 5, with 14 bases in between. This CDR3 contains 15 residues. CDR1 LGHDT and CDR2 YNNKEL come from the germline V gene (reference sequence). The CDR3 spells CASSQGPGLGETQYF. CDR3 DNA: TGTGCCAGCAGCCAAGGGCCAGGGCTGGGTGAGACCCAGTACTTC.